A single sample is the source of the 20 T cell receptor beta chains below, sequenced in a study of blood T cell repertoires in COVID-19. The data were produced by immunoSEQ multiplex PCR, yet TCRdb's version contains in-frame clones alone and is incomplete. The sample yields 200,000 to 250,000 clones, under 85% seen once. The sample taken for sequencing was PBMCs or T cells enriched from blood (not recorded which). The receptor set was obtained from a man aged 55 to 70 who had recovered from COVID-19.

The chain recombines TRBV5-1 with TRBJ1-1, with 8 bases that match TRBD1. The length of the CDR3 is 16 residues. Looked up from germline, CDR1 is SGHRS and CDR2 is YFSETQ. The J segment lost 1 base and the V segment lost 0 bases, leaving 5 bases of the junction unmatched. The CDR3 reads CASSLGTGFGNTEAFF. The CDR3 coding sequence is TGCGCCAGCAGCTTGGGGACAGGGTTTGGGAACACTGAAGCTTTCTTT.

This sequence joins TRBV5-1 and TRBJ1-1; D is possibly TRBD1 (5 bases). This CDR3 is built from 13 residues. Trimming removed 5 bases from V and 2 bases from J, with 10 bases in between. Germline V CDR1 and CDR2: SGHRS, YFSETQ. The CDR3 nucleotides read TGCGCCAGCAGACTTCAGGGCAACACTGAAGCTTTCTTT. Translating gives CASRLQGNTEAFF. Filled out from reference TRBV5-1 and TRBJ1-1, the complete variable domain reads KAGVTQTPRYLIKTRGQQVTLSCSPISGHRSVSWYQQTPGQGLQFLFEYFSETQRNKGNFPGRFSGRQFSNSRSEMNVSTLELGDSALYLCASRLQGNTEAFFGQGTRLTVV.

The V gene is TRBV4-3, the J gene TRBJ2-1, with D unclear. CDR3 length: 16 residues. Trimming took 1 base from V and 0 from J, leaving 10 bases between them. Per germline, CDR1 LGHNA and CDR2 YSLEER. Here the CDR3 DNA reads TGCGCCAGCAGCCAAGGGTTGGCCCTCTCCTACAATGAGCAGTTCTTC. Residues: CASSQGLALSYNEQFF.

The chain has TRBV4-2 and TRBJ2-5; 12 bases line up with TRBD2. V was pared by 2 bases and J by 4 bases, with 2 bases of the junction left unmatched. The CDR3 runs 15 residues. Germline loops: CDR1 LGHNA, CDR2 YNFKEQ. The CDR3 region has the DNA TGTGCCAGCAGCCAACAACTAGCGGGGGGAGAGACCCAGTACTTC. This encodes CASSQQLAGGETQYF.

For the CDR3, the DNA is TGTGCCAGCTCACTTGGCCAGGGCGGACCCCTCCACTTT. The encoded protein is CASSLGQGGPLHF. This rearrangement joins TRBV18 to TRBJ1-6; D is perhaps TRBD1 (5 bases). Germline CDR1 reads KGHSH; CDR2 reads LQKENI. The CDR3 loop spans 13 amino acids. V was trimmed by 4 bases and J by 12 bases, leaving 13 bases between them.

Note on this clone: The junction departs from germline at one end; a sequencing error may be responsible. This chain uses TRBV3-1 (or the pseudogene TRBV3-2) with TRBJ1-5; D call uncertain. This CDR3 has 13 residues. Germline V gene data show CDR1 as LGHDT and CDR2 as YNNKEL (reference sequence). The CDR3 loop reads CASSQDTNRPQHF. The DNA for the CDR3 is TGTGCCAGCAGCCAAGATACAAATCGGCCCCAGCATTTT.

The chain carries TRBV4-1 and TRBJ1-3; 8 positions match TRBD1. The germline CDR1 and CDR2 sequences are MGHRA and YSYEKL. The CDR3 spans 19 residues. Trimming at V came to 0 bases and at J to 5 bases, leaving 15 bases not matched to a gene. The CDR3 protein is CASSQDRAGGDLGRNTIYF. CDR3 sequence (DNA): TGCGCCAGCAGCCAAGATAGGGCAGGGGGCGACCTAGGACGAAACACCATATATTTT.

This clone was recorded only once. This chain joins TRBV27 and TRBJ2-2, with TRBD1 identical over 7 bases. V lost 5 bases and J lost 9; bases outside the gene matches: 6. The length of the CDR3 is 13 residues. The germline gives CDR1 MNHEY, CDR2 SMNVEV (reference sequence). This chain's CDR3 is CASSTDRARELFF. CDR3 coding DNA: TGTGCCAGCAGTACCGACAGGGCCCGGGAGCTGTTTTTT.

V gene TRBV9 combines with J gene TRBJ1-2; 9 bases line up with TRBD1. There are 16 residues in the CDR3. Per the germline V gene, CDR1 is SGDLS and CDR2 is YYNGEE. With V trimmed by 4 bases and J by 3 bases, 10 bases remained unmatched. The CDR3: CASSPGTGKMDYGYTF. The CDR3 nucleotides read TGTGCCAGCAGCCCCGGGACAGGGAAGATGGACTATGGCTACACCTTC.

This chain links TRBV6-2 or TRBV6-3 with TRBJ1-5; D call uncertain. V was cut by 6 bases and J by 2 bases, with 14 bases left in between. The CDR3 is 15 amino acids. Germline V gene lookup returns CDR1 MNHEY and CDR2 SVGEGT. The CDR3 protein is CASSPPDLGNQPQHF. CDR3 DNA sequence: TGTGCCAGCAGCCCGCCGGACTTGGGCAATCAGCCCCAGCATTTT.

This clone was found a few times. The V gene is TRBV19, the J gene TRBJ2-3; 8 bases are a match to TRBD1. Germline loops: CDR1 LNHDA, CDR2 SQIVND (reference sequence). The CDR3 spans 16 residues. With 4 bases clipped from V and 2 bases from J, the junction kept 8 bases outside the gene matches. In DNA, the CDR3 is TGTGCCAGTAGTACCGAGGGGACAGGCCCCACAGATACGCAGTATTTT. Its protein is CASSTEGTGPTDTQYF. The full variable domain, completed using reference TRBV19 and TRBJ2-3, is DGGITQSPKYLFRKEGQNVTLSCEQNLNHDAMYWYRQDPGQGLRLIYYSQIVNDFQKGDIAEGYSVSREKKESFPLTVTSAQKNPTAFYLCASSTEGTGPTDTQYFGPGTRLTVL.

This chain joins TRBV12-3 or TRBV12-4 and TRBJ1-4; tentative D call: TRBD1 (6 bases). The CDR3 covers 13 residues. V lost 4 bases to trimming and J lost 7 bases, with 10 bases between them. The CDR3 protein is CASSSGDSEKLFF. CDR3 coding DNA: TGTGCCAGCAGTTCAGGGGATAGTGAAAAACTGTTTTTT.

The chain combines TRBV5-1 with TRBJ2-2, with 8 bases matching TRBD2. The CDR3 runs 15 residues. Germline trimming cut 4 bases from V and 5 bases from J; bases unmatched to any gene: 7. Germline CDR1 SGHRS, CDR2 YFSETQ. Here the CDR3 reads CASSGRTGGTGELFF. In DNA form, the CDR3 reads TGCGCCAGCAGCGGCCGCACGGGAGGGACCGGGGAGCTGTTTTTT.

The chain uses TRBV9 and TRBJ1-1, with D unclear. CDR1 and CDR2 from the germline V gene are SGDLS and YYNGEE. The CDR3 covers 15 residues. The germline V and J ends were trimmed by 0 bases and 3 bases, with 12 bases remaining between them. The CDR3 sequence: CASSVAEGGYTEAFF. The DNA for the CDR3 is TGTGCCAGCAGCGTAGCTGAGGGAGGTTACACTGAAGCTTTCTTT. Looking up the rest from reference TRBV9 and TRBJ1-1 gives the full variable domain: DSGVTQTPKHLITATGQRVTLRCSPRSGDLSVYWYQQSLDQGLQFLIQYYNGEERAKGNILERFSAQQFPDLHSELNLSSLELGDSALYFCASSVAEGGYTEAFFGQGTRLTVV.

CDR3 DNA: TGTGCCAGCTCACCACCGATACAGGGCCTTTACAATGAGCAGTTCTTC. Amino acid sequence: CASSPPIQGLYNEQFF. The genes are TRBV18 and TRBJ2-1; D possibly corresponds to TRBD1 (6 bases). Trimming removed 0 bases at V and 4 bases at J, with 13 bases between. Germline CDR1 is KGHSH and CDR2 is LQKENI. The CDR3 totals 16 residues.

This sequence joins TRBV3-1 (or the pseudogene TRBV3-2) and TRBJ1-1; D unclear. The CDR3 length is 13 residues. Trimming shortened V by 0 bases and J by 4 bases, and 6 bases separated the two germline ends. CDR1 is LGHDT, CDR2 YNNKEL, per germline (reference sequence). The CDR3 DNA is TGTGCCAGCAGCCAAGAATTATCCACTGAAGCTTTCTTT. The encoded protein is CASSQELSTEAFF.

The chain employs TRBV19 and TRBJ1-5, with D possibly being TRBD1 (6 bases). The CDR3 has 17 amino acids. V dropped 5 bases and J dropped 0 bases, with 17 bases sitting between them. CDR1 and CDR2 (germline): LNHDA, SQIVND (reference sequence). The CDR3 reads CASSPVGQGNSNQPQHF. The CDR3 DNA reads as TGTGCCAGTAGTCCCGTGGGCCAGGGGAATAGCAATCAGCCCCAGCATTTT. The full variable domain, completed using reference TRBV19 and TRBJ1-5, is DGGITQSPKYLFRKEGQNVTLSCEQNLNHDAMYWYRQDPGQGLRLIYYSQIVNDFQKGDIAEGYSVSREKKESFPLTVTSAQKNPTAFYLCASSPVGQGNSNQPQHFGDGTRLSIL.

The V call is TRBV20-1, the J call TRBJ2-1, with D maybe TRBD2 (6 bases). Germline CDR1 reads DFQATT; CDR2 reads SNEGSKA (reference sequence). CDR3 length: 13 residues. Deletions cut 3 bases from V and 9 bases from J, with 15 bases between. The CDR3 loop is CSASGKSGFEQFF. CDR3 sequence (DNA): TGCAGTGCTAGTGGAAAAAGCGGGTTTGAGCAGTTCTTC.

The CDR3 DNA is TGCGCCAGCAGCCAAGATTCGAGGGGGCGAAGGCAGCCCCAGCATTTT. It encodes CASSQDSRGRRQPQHF. This chain uses TRBV4-3 with TRBJ1-5, with TRBD1 matching over 7 bases. V trimming: 0 bases; J trimming: 7 bases; junction bases outside the gene matches: 9. CDR3 length: 16 amino acids. The germline V gene has CDR1 LGHNA and CDR2 YSLEER.

The V and J genes are TRBV7-9 and TRBJ1-5; no firm D call. With 1 base removed from V and 2 bases from J, the gap between germline ends came to 6 bases. Germline CDR1 SEHNR, CDR2 FQNEAQ (reference sequence). The CDR3 runs 14 residues. This chain's CDR3 is CASSLDNGNQPQHF. In nucleotides, the CDR3 is TGTGCCAGCAGCTTAGACAACGGCAATCAGCCCCAGCATTTT.